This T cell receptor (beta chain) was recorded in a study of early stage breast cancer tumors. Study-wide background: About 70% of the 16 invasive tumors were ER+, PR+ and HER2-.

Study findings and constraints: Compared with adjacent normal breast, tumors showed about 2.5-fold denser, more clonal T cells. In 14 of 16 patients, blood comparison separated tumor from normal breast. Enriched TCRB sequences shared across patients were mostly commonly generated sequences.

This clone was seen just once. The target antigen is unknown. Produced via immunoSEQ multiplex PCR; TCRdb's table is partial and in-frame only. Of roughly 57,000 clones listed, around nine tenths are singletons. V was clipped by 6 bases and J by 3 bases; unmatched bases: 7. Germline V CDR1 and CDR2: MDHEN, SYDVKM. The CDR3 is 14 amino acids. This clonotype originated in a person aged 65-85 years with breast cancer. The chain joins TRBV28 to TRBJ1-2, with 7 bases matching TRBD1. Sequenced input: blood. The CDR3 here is CASRRRDSYYGYTF. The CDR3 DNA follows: TGTGCCAGCAGGCGACGGGACAGTTACTATGGCTACACCTTC.